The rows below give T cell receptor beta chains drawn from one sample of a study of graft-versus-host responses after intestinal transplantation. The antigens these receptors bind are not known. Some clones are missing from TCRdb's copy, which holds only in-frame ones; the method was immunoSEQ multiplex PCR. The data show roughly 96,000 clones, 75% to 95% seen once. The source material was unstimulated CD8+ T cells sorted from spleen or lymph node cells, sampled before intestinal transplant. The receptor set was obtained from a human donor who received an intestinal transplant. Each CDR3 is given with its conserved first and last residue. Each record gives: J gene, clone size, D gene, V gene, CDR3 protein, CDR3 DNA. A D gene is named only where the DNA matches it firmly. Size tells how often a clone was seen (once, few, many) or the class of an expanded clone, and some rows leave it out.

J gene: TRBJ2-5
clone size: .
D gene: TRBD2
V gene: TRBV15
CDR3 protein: CATSGTRRETQYF
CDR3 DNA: TGTGCCACCTCAGGGACTAGGAGAGAGACCCAGTACTTC

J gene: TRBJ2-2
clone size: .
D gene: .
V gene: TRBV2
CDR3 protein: CASSESGTNTGELFF
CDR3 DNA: TGTGCCAGCAGTGAGAGCGGAACCAACACCGGGGAGCTGTTTTTT

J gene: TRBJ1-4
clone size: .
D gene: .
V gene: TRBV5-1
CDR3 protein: CAGSPPNEKLFF
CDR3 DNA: TGCGCCGGCAGCCCCCCGAATGAAAAACTGTTTTTT

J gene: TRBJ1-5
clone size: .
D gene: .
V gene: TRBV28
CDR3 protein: CASHKGGFQPQHF
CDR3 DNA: TGTGCCTCCCATAAGGGGGGGTTTCAGCCCCAGCATTTT

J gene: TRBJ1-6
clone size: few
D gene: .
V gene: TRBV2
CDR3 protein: CASREINNSPLHF
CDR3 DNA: TGTGCCAGCAGGGAAATTAATAATTCACCCCTCCACTTT

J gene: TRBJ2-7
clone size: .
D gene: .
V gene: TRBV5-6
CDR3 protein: CASSSTYEGLGYEQYF
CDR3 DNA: TGTGCCAGCAGCTCGACGTATGAGGGACTTGGCTACGAGCAGTACTTC

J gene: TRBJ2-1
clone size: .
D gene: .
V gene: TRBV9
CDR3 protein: CASSVEGAFAYEQFF
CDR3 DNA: TGTGCCAGCAGCGTAGAGGGAGCCTTTGCCTATGAGCAGTTCTTC

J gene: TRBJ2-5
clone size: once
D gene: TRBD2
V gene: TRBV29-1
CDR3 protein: CSVEGAILAGVGETQYF
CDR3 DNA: TGCAGCGTTGAAGGGGCTATACTAGCGGGAGTGGGAGAGACCCAGTACTTC

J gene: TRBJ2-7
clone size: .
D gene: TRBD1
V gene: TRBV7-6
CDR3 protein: CASSRTGQEQYF
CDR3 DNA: TGTGCCAGCAGCCGGACAGGCCAAGAGCAGTACTTC

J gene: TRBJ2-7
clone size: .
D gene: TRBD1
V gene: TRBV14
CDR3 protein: CASSQRDRVYEQYF
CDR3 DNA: TGTGCCAGCAGCCAACGGGACAGGGTCTACGAGCAGTACTTC

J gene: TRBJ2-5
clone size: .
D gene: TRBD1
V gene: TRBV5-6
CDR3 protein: CASSAWDRGPGETQYF
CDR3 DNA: TGTGCCAGCAGCGCCTGGGACAGAGGCCCAGGGGAGACCCAGTACTTC

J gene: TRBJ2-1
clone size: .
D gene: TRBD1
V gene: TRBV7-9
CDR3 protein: CASPGTGAYNEQFF
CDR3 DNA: TGTGCCAGCCCCGGGACAGGGGCTTACAATGAGCAGTTCTTC

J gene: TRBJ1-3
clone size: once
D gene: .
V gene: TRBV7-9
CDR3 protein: CASRQGFGNTIYF
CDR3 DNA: TGTGCCAGCAGACAGGGTTTCGGAAACACCATATATTTT

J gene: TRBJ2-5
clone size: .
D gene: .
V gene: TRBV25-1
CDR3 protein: CASRAGETQYF
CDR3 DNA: TGTGCCAGCAGGGCAGGAGAGACCCAGTACTTC

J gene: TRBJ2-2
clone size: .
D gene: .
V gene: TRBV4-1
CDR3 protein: CASSQVPTPQGGELFF
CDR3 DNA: TGCGCCAGCAGCCAAGTTCCCACGCCTCAGGGAGGGGAGCTGTTTTTT

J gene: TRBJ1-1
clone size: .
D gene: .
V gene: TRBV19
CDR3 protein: CASSMTDMNTEAFF
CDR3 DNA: TGTGCCAGTAGTATGACAGATATGAACACTGAAGCTTTCTTT

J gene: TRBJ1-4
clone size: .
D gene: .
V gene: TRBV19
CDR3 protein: CASSIQGNTEKLFF
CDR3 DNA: TGTGCCAGTAGTATCCAGGGTAATACTGAAAAACTGTTTTTT

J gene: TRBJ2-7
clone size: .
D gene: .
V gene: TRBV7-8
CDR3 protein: CASSLRTPYEQYF
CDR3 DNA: TGTGCCAGCAGCTTACGGACACCCTACGAGCAGTACTTC

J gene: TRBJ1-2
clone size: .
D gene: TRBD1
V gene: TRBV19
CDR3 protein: CASSIGTGIITNYGYTF
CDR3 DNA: TGTGCCAGTAGTATAGGGACAGGTATAATTACTAACTATGGCTACACCTTC

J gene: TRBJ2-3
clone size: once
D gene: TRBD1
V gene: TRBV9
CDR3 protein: CASSEDRGQDTQYF
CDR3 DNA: TGTGCCAGCAGCGAGGACAGGGGACAGGATACGCAGTATTTT

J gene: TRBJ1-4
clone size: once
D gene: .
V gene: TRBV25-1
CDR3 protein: CASSETTGREKLFF
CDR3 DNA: TGTGCCAGCAGTGAGACCACCGGGAGAGAAAAACTGTTTTTT

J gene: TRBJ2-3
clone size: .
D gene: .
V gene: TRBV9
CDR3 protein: CASSVRGATDTQYF
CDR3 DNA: TGTGCCAGCAGCGTACGGGGGGCGACAGATACGCAGTATTTT

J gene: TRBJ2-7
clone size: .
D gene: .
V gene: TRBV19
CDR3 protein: CASSNVGRAYEQYF
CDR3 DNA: TGTGCCAGTAGTAACGTGGGCAGAGCCTACGAGCAGTACTTC

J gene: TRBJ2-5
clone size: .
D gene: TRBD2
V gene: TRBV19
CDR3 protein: CASSTGGLQAETQYF
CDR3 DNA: TGTGCCAGTAGTACGGGAGGACTCCAGGCGGAGACCCAGTACTTC

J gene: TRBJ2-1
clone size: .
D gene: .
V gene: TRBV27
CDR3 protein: CASSLMLAGDNEQFF
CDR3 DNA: TGTGCCAGCAGTTTAATGCTAGCTGGGGACAATGAGCAGTTCTTC

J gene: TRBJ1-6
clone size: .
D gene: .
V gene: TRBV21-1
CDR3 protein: CASSKWDRKYNSPLHF
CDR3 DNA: TGTGCCAGCAGCAAGTGGGACAGAAAGTATAATTCACCCCTCCACTTT

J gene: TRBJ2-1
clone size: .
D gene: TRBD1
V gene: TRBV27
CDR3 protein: CASSLTTTGYEQFF
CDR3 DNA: TGTGCCAGCAGTCTCACGACGACAGGGTATGAGCAGTTCTTC

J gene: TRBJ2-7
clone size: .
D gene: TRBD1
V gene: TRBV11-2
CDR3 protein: CASSLGTGSYEQYF
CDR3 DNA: TGTGCCAGCAGCCTCGGGACAGGGTCCTACGAGCAGTACTTC

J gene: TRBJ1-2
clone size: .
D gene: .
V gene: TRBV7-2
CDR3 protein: CASSFLQGPYGYTF
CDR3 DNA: TGTGCCAGCAGCTTCCTACAGGGCCCGTATGGCTACACCTTC

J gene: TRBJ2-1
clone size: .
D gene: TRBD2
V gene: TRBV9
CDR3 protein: CASSVAGGRVNEQFF
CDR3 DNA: TGTGCCAGCAGCGTAGCGGGGGGGCGTGTGAATGAGCAGTTCTTC

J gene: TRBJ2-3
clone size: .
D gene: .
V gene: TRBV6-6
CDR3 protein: CASTHRGATDTQYF
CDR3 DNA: TGTGCCAGCACCCACCGGGGGGCTACAGATACGCAGTATTTT

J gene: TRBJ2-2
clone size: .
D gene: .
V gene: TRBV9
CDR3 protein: CASSVAARVRTGELFF
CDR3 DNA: TGTGCTAGCAGCGTAGCCGCGAGGGTTCGGACCGGGGAGCTGTTTTTT

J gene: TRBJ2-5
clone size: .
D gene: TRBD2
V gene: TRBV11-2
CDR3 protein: CASSLRGGGALQETQYF
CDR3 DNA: TGTGCCAGCAGCTTACGCGGGGGGGGAGCATTGCAAGAGACCCAGTACTTC

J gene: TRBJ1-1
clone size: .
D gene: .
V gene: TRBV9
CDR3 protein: CASSVGRPAGAGDTEAFF
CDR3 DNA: TGTGCCAGCAGCGTAGGTAGGCCGGCGGGGGCCGGGGACACTGAAGCTTTCTTT

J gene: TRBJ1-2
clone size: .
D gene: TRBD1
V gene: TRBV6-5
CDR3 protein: CASSYTRGLGYGYTF
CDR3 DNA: TGTGCCAGCAGTTACACCAGGGGGCTAGGCTATGGCTACACCTTC

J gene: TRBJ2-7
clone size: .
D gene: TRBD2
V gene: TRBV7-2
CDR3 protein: CASTAGAPYEQYF
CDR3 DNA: TGTGCCAGCACCGCGGGAGCCCCCTACGAGCAGTACTTC

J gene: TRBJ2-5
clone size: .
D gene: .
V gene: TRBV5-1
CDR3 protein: CASRFGREETQYF
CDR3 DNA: TGCGCCAGCAGATTTGGTAGGGAGGAGACCCAGTACTTC

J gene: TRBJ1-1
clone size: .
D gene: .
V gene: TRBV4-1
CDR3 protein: CASSRGGLNTEAFF
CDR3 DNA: TGCGCCAGCAGCCGAGGAGGCTTGAACACTGAAGCTTTCTTT

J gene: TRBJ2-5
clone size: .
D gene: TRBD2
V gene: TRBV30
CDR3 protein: CAVSGGLGETQYF
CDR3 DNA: TGTGCCGTCTCGGGGGGGTTAGGAGAGACCCAGTACTTC

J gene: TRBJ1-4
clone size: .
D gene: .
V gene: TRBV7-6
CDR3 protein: CASRPLSATNEKLFF
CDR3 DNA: TGTGCCAGCAGACCACTTTCTGCAACTAATGAAAAACTGTTTTTT

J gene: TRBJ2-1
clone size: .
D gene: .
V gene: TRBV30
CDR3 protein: CAWSVLRGNEQFF
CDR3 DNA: TGTGCCTGGAGTGTGCTAAGGGGCAATGAGCAGTTCTTC

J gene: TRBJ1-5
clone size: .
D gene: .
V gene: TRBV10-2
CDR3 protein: CASTLTGSQPQHF
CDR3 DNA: TGCGCCAGCACCCTGACAGGATCTCAGCCCCAGCATTTT

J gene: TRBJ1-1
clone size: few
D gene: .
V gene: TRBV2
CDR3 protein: CACEGGSTEAFF
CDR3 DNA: TGTGCTTGTGAGGGAGGGAGCACTGAAGCTTTCTTT

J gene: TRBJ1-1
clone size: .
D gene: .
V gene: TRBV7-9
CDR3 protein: CASSPNGVNTEAFF
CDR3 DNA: TGTGCCAGCAGCCCGAACGGGGTGAACACTGAAGCTTTCTTT

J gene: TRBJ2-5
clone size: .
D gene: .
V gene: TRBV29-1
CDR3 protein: CSATVRGLVEETQYF
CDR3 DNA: TGCAGCGCAACAGTAAGGGGCTTAGTGGAAGAGACCCAGTACTTC

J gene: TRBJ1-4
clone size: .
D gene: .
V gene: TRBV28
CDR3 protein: CASSPDRYTATNEKLFF
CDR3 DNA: TGTGCCAGCAGTCCGGACAGATATACAGCAACTAATGAAAAACTGTTTTTT

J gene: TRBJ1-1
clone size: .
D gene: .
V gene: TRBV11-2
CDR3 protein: CASREAVSEAFF
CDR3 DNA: TGTGCCAGCAGAGAGGCCGTTTCTGAAGCTTTCTTT

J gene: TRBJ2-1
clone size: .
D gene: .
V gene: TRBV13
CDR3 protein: CASSSLTGSSYNEQFF
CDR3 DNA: TGTGCCAGCAGCTCATTAACAGGGAGCTCCTACAATGAGCAGTTCTTC

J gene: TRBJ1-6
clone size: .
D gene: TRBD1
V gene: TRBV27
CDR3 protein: CASRTGGDESNSPLHF
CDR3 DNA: TGTGCCAGCAGAACAGGGGGCGACGAAAGTAATTCACCCCTCCACTTT

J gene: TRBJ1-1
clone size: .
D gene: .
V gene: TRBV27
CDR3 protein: CASSLRAWFGGNTEAFF
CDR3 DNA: TGTGCCAGCAGTTTACGGGCCTGGTTCGGGGGGAACACTGAAGCTTTCTTT

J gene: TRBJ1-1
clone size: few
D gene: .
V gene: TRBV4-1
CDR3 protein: CASSQDSGLWTEAFF
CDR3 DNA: TGCGCCAGCAGCCAAGATTCAGGGTTGTGGACTGAAGCTTTCTTT